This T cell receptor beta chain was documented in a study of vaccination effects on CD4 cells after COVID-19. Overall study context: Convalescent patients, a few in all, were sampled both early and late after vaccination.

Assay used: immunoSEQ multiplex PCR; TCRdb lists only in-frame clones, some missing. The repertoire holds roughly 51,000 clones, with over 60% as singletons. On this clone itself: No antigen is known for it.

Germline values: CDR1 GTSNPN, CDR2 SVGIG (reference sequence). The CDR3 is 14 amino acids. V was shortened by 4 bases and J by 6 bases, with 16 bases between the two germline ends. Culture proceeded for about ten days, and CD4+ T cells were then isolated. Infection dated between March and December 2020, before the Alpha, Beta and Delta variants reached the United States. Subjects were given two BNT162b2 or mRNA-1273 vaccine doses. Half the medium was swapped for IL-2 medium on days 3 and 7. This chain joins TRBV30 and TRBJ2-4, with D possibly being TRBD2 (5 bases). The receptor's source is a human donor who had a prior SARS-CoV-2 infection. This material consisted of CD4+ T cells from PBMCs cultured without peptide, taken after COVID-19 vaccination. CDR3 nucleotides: TGTGCCTGGACCCCGGTAGGGAGCGTAAACATTCAGTACTTC. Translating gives CAWTPVGSVNIQYF.